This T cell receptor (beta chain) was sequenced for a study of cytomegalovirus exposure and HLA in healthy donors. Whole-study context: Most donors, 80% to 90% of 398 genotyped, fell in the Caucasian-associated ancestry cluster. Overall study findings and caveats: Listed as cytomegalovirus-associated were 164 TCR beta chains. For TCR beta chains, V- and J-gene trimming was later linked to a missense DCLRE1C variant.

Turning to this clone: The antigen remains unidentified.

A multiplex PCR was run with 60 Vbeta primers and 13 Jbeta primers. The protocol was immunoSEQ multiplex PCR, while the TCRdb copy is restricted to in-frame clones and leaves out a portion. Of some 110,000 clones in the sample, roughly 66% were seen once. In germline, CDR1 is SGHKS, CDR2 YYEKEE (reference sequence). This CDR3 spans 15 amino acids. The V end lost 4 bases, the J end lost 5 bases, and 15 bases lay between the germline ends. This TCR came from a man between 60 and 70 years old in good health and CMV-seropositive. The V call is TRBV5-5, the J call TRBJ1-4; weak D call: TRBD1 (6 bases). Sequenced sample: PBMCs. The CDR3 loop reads CASSPGGGGNEKLFF. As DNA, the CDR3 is TGTGCCAGCAGCCCGGGAGGGGGGGGCAATGAAAAACTGTTTTTT.